This T cell receptor (beta chain) is drawn from a study of cytomegalovirus exposure and HLA in healthy donors. Whole-study results and caveats: Most of the TCR beta V segments (in an earlier analysis) were productive either about 90% or about 30% of the time. A later analysis reportedly found fewer N-insertions in an Asian-associated ancestry cluster than the roughly 700-donor mean. Later analysis placed DRB1 highest and HLA-C lowest in TCR association rates, which differed by HLA locus. It was reported that TCR beta sequences correctly inferred the HLA-A and HLA-B alleles for most subjects.

About this clone itself: Its antigen is not identified.

The V end was cut by 2 bases, the J end by 5 bases, with 10 bases between. The CDR3 consists of 14 residues. The germline gives CDR1 SGHTA, CDR2 FQGNSA. Primers included in the PCR were 60 Vbeta and 13 Jbeta primers. The assay was immunoSEQ multiplex PCR, and TCRdb's table has in-frame clones only and misses some. The table includes roughly 200,000 clones, 75% to 90% detected once. The V call is TRBV7-2, the J call TRBJ1-5, with D possibly being TRBD1 (5 bases). Sequencing was performed on PBMCs. This clonotype was obtained from a woman in her 30s in good health and CMV-seronegative. CDR3 amino acids: CASSLIGAYQPQHF. Written as DNA, the CDR3 is TGTGCCAGCAGCTTAATTGGGGCATATCAGCCCCAGCATTTT.